Sequencing of this T cell receptor (beta chain) was carried out in a study of blood T cell repertoires in COVID-19. The wider study: Italy, Spain and the United States were the sources of the convalescent and acute COVID-19 samples.

In the study's own analysis: How many nucleated cells were present was estimated from reference gene primer amplification. Assay used: immunoSEQ multiplex PCR; TCRdb lists only in-frame clones, some missing. V and J calls and clone size are copied from that table; D and trimming were computed from the DNA. The sample consists of some 270,000 clones, nearly 90% of them appearing once. The CDR3 spans 14 residues. The ends were cut back, 4 bases at V and 0 bases at J, with 9 bases in the middle. The germline CDR1 and CDR2 sequences are KGHSH and LQKENI. This clone was seen only once. The chain recombines TRBV18 with TRBJ1-2, with D hard to call. The origin of this receptor is a woman in her thirties or forties who had recovered from COVID-19. The sample consisted of peripheral blood. The CDR3 spells CASSLATANYGYTF. CDR3 coding DNA: TGTGCCAGCTCACTAGCGACTGCTAACTATGGCTACACCTTC.